The T cell receptor (beta chain) described here comes from a study of OX40 agonist ivuxolimab in advanced cancers. In the study overall: Earlier anti-PD-1, anti-PD-L1 or anti-CTLA-4 therapy was permitted; about 39% had received some. Partial responses occurred in Three dose-escalation patients, one with hepatocellular carcinoma and two with cutaneous melanoma. Study-wide findings and caveats: The mean number of expanded clones was higher in CD8+ T cells than in CD4+. Both blood CD4+ and CD8+ T cells showed clonal growth by week 6 at 0.1 to 3.0 mg/kg.

As to this clone: Its specificity is not known.

The table came from immunoSEQ multiplex PCR; TCRdb's copy has only in-frame clones and leaves some out. The table records around 80,000 clones, 84% of them present only once. CDR3 length equals 13 residues. Trimming stripped 2 bases from V and 3 bases from J, with 7 bases between. Germline V gives CDR1 MNHNS, CDR2 SASEGT. The material was CD4+ or CD8+ T cells sorted from blood, obtained in a trial of the OX40 agonist ivuxolimab. The sequence came from an adult with an advanced solid tumor such as melanoma, head and neck, liver or kidney cancer. J is TRBJ1-2 and V is TRBV6-1, with D unresolved. As DNA, the CDR3 is TGTGCCAGCAGTGAACCCCCCGACTATGGCTACACCTTC. Its protein is CASSEPPDYGYTF.